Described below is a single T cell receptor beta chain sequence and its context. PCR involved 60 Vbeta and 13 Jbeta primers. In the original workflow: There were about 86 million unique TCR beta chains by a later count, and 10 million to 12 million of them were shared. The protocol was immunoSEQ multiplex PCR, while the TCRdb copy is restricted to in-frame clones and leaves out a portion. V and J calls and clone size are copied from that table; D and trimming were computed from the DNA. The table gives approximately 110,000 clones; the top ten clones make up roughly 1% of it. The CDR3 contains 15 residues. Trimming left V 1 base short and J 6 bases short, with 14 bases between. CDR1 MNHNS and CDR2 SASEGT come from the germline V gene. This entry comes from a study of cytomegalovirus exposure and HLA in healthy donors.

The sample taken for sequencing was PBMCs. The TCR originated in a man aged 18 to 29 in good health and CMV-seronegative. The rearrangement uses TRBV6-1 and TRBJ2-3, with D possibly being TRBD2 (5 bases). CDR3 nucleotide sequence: TGTGCCAGCAGTGAAGATCGGGGAGTGTCCGATACGCAGTATTTT. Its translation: CASSEDRGVSDTQYF.